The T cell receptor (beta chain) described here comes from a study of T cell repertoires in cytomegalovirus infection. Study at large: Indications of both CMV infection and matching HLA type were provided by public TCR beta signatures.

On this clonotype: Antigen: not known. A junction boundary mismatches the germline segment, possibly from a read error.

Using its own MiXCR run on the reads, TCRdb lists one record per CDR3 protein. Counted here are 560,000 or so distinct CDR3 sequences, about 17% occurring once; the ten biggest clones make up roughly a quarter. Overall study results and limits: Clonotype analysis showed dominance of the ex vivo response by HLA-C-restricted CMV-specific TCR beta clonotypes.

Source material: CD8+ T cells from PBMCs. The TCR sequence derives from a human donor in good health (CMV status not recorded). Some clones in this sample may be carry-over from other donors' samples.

The CDR3 DNA is TGTGTCAGCAGCCCTACTGACAGGGGTCAAGAGACCCAGTACTTC. As protein: CVSSPTDRGQETQYF. J is TRBJ2-5 and V is TRBV5-5, with 8 bases aligning to TRBD1. The CDR3 is 15 residues long. Germline CDR1 SGHKS, CDR2 YYEKEE (reference sequence).